This entry describes one T cell receptor (beta chain). Germline loops: CDR1 LNHDA, CDR2 SQIVND (reference sequence). Germline trimming cut 3 bases from V and 2 bases from J; bases unmatched to any gene: 1. This CDR3 has 15 residues. The entry originates in a study of blood T cell repertoires in COVID-19. Study-level information: Whether acute or convalescent, the COVID-19 samples came from the United States, Italy and Spain.

Participants were aged roughly 18 to 90 years, lived in under 25 US areas, and enrolled virtually. People in the exposed group encountered a COVID-19 case within 2 weeks before entering the study. TCRdb keeps only in-frame clones here, not all; method: immunoSEQ multiplex PCR. The sample yields some 300,000 clones, approximately 89% seen once. The chain combines TRBV19 with TRBJ2-3; 11 positions agree with TRBD1. The TCR originated in a woman between 45 and 65 years old who had been exposed to COVID-19. The specimen was PBMCs or T cells enriched from blood (not recorded which). The CDR3 spells CASSIGQGATDTQYF. CDR3 in DNA: TGTGCCAGTAGTATCGGACAGGGGGCCACAGATACGCAGTATTTT.